A single sample gave rise to the 27 T cell receptor beta chains below, sequenced in a study of Ad26.COV2.S vaccination and SARS-CoV-2 variants. Libraries were prepared by immunoSEQ multiplex PCR; TCRdb keeps only in-frame clonotypes and omits some of them. The sample contains around 300,000 clones, around 89% of which appear only once. Treatment meaning: some 19 received Ad26.COV2.S at low or high dose, single or two shots; about 5 received placebo; per-sample allocation not given. Each sample was drawn 63 days after the first injection (of vaccine or placebo). This specimen was peripheral blood, taken in a trial of Ad26.COV2.S vaccine versus placebo. These receptors were obtained from a person between 18 and 60 years old who received the Ad26.COV2.S COVID-19 vaccine or a placebo.

J is TRBJ1-5 and V is TRBV30, with D possibly TRBD1 on 6 matching bases. The CDR3 has 14 amino acids. Deletions cut 0 bases from V and 2 bases from J, with 8 bases between. The germline CDR1 and CDR2 sequences are GTSNPN and SVGIG (reference sequence). The CDR3 reads CAWSVQGGNQPQHF. In DNA form, the CDR3 reads TGTGCCTGGAGTGTACAGGGAGGCAATCAGCCCCAGCATTTT.

The chain carries TRBV10-2 and TRBJ1-5, with 7 bases identical to TRBD1. This CDR3 is built from 14 residues. Trimming cost V 5 bases and J 7 bases; bases outside gene matches: 8. Germline V gene lookup returns CDR1 WSHSY and CDR2 SAAADI. DNA for the CDR3: TGCGCCAGCAGTAGGTTACAGGGGATCCAGCCCCAGCATTTT. As protein: CASSRLQGIQPQHF.

The chain uses TRBV6-5 and TRBJ2-1; TRBD2 might be the D (5 bases). The CDR3 totals 15 residues. CDR1 is MNHEY and CDR2 is SVGAGI in the germline V gene. Deletions cut 6 bases from V and 0 bases from J, with 12 bases between. CDR3 coding DNA: TGTGCCAGCAGACCCAGCGGAAGCTCCTACAATGAGCAGTTCTTC. Translated: CASRPSGSSYNEQFF.

The chain couples TRBV15 to TRBJ1-4; D call uncertain. The CDR3 sequence is 16 residues long. V lost 1 base and J 0 bases, leaving 9 bases between the germline ends. The V gene's germline CDR1 is LNHNV and CDR2 YYDKDF (reference sequence). DNA of the CDR3: TGTGCCACCAGCAGAGTAACGGCTGCAACTAATGAAAAACTGTTTTTT. Its protein is CATSRVTAATNEKLFF.

DNA of the CDR3: TGCGCCAGCAGCTTGGATACCTCCTACAATGAGCAGTTCTTC. Residues: CASSLDTSYNEQFF. V usage is TRBV5-1 and J usage is TRBJ2-1; D gene uncertain. The CDR3 has 14 amino acids. V was cut by 0 bases and J by 0 bases, with 4 bases left in between. Germline loops: CDR1 SGHRS, CDR2 YFSETQ.

The chain has TRBV19 and TRBJ2-3; D may be TRBD1 or TRBD2 (5 bases each). With 6 bases removed from V and 1 base from J, the gap between germline ends came to 17 bases. The CDR3 extends over 16 amino acids. Germline V gives CDR1 LNHDA, CDR2 SQIVND (reference sequence). CDR3 region: CASRTVGARGTDTQYF. The CDR3 nucleotides are TGTGCCAGTAGAACGGTAGGGGCGAGGGGCACAGATACGCAGTATTTT.

The chain has TRBV18 and TRBJ2-3; D is perhaps TRBD2 (6 bases). The V end was cut by 3 bases, the J end by 0 bases, with 16 bases between. Germline assignment: CDR1 KGHSH and CDR2 LQKENI. The CDR3 contains 17 residues. DNA for the CDR3: TGTGCCAGCTCACCTTACCCCACCGGGACTAGCACAGATACGCAGTATTTT. Its translation: CASSPYPTGTSTDTQYF.

The table lists this clone with a few counts. V and J are TRBV30 and TRBJ1-3; D gene uncertain. The germline V gene has CDR1 GTSNPN and CDR2 SVGIG (reference sequence). CDR3 length: 13 residues. The CDR3 DNA sequence: TGTGCTTCCAGCGCGTCCTCTGGAAACACCATATATTTT. Protein product: CASSASSGNTIYF.

This chain links TRBV27 with TRBJ2-7; 9 nucleotides match TRBD2. The CDR3 is 16 residues long. Germline CDR1 reads MNHEY; CDR2 reads SMNVEV (reference sequence). V shed 7 bases, J shed 3 bases, and the junction held 13 bases outside the gene matches. As DNA, the CDR3 is TGTGCCAGCAAACCTAGCGGGGTGGGCCGGGGCTACGAGCAGTACTTC. It specifies CASKPSGVGRGYEQYF.

This clone turned up a few times. The rearrangement joins TRBV7-2 to TRBJ1-5, with TRBD1 as a possible D gene (6 bases). Germline V CDR1 and CDR2: SGHTA, FQGNSA. CDR3 length equals 14 residues. The germline V and J ends were trimmed by 5 bases and 4 bases, with 12 bases remaining between them. The CDR3 region has the DNA TGTGCCAGCAGCCGCCAAACAGGGAATCAGCCCCAGCATTTT. Protein: CASSRQTGNQPQHF. Full variable domain (missing parts from reference TRBV7-2 and TRBJ1-5): GAGVSQSPSNKVTEKGKDVELRCDPISGHTALYWYRQSLGQGLEFLIYFQGNSAPDKSGLPSDRFSAERTGGSVSTLTIQRTQQEDSAVYLCASSRQTGNQPQHFGDGTRLSIL.

The chain is built from TRBV27 and TRBJ2-7; D gene uncertain. The V end lost 1 base, the J end lost 7 bases, and 14 bases lay between the germline ends. The CDR3 totals 14 residues. Germline V gives CDR1 MNHEY, CDR2 SMNVEV (reference sequence). The CDR3 DNA reads as TGTGCCAGCAGTTTATTGTTGGGCATTGGTGAGCAGTACTTC. Translation: CASSLLLGIGEQYF.

This chain links TRBV20-1 with TRBJ2-2; perhaps TRBD2 as D (6 bases). The germline V gene encodes CDR1 DFQATT and CDR2 SNEGSKA (reference sequence). This CDR3 spans 14 amino acids. Trimming cost V 3 bases and J 0 bases, with 8 bases left between them. CDR3 residues: CSASRESNTGELFF. DNA of the CDR3: TGCAGTGCTAGTCGGGAGTCGAACACCGGGGAGCTGTTTTTT.

The rearrangement joins TRBV9 to TRBJ2-7; 7 bases line up with TRBD1. V was pared by 0 bases and J by 4 bases, with 4 bases of the junction left unmatched. This CDR3 is built from 14 residues. Per the germline V gene, CDR1 is SGDLS and CDR2 is YYNGEE. The CDR3 DNA reads as TGTGCCAGCAGCGTAGAAGTCAGGGGGTACGAGCAGTACTTC. This sequence encodes CASSVEVRGYEQYF. The variable domain in full, with the rest retrieved from reference TRBV9 and TRBJ2-7, is DSGVTQTPKHLITATGQRVTLRCSPRSGDLSVYWYQQSLDQGLQFLIQYYNGEERAKGNILERFSAQQFPDLHSELNLSSLELGDSALYFCASSVEVRGYEQYFGPGTRLTVT.

J is TRBJ2-3 and V is TRBV28; either TRBD1 or TRBD2 may fit D (6 bases each). Germline assignment: CDR1 MDHEN and CDR2 SYDVKM. The V end was cut by 6 bases, the J end by 4 bases, with 26 bases between. The CDR3 spans 18 residues. The CDR3 protein is CASSLWGSEGVFADTQYF. CDR3 DNA: TGTGCCAGCAGCCTATGGGGATCGGAGGGGGTCTTCGCAGATACGCAGTATTTT.

The genes are TRBV20-1 and TRBJ1-2, with 8 bases lining up with TRBD1. CDR3 length: 13 amino acids. Germline V gene data show CDR1 as DFQATT and CDR2 as SNEGSKA (reference sequence). The V gene end was trimmed by 3 bases and the J gene end by 5 bases; junction bases not matched to a gene: 5. The CDR3, as DNA: TGCAGTGCTAGTCCGGACAGGGAGTATGGCTACACCTTC. This translates into CSASPDREYGYTF.

The V gene is TRBV30, the J gene TRBJ2-1; TRBD2 matches at 7 bases. V was pared by 1 base and J by 9 bases, with 9 bases of the junction left unmatched. Germline values: CDR1 GTSNPN, CDR2 SVGIG (reference sequence). The CDR3 has 14 amino acids. The CDR3 spells CAWSGGGSFGEQFF. The CDR3, as DNA: TGTGCCTGGAGTGGGGGCGGGAGCTTCGGTGAGCAGTTCTTC.

This sequence joins TRBV5-1 and TRBJ2-2; 7 bases map to TRBD1. CDR3 length equals 14 residues. The V gene's germline CDR1 is SGHRS and CDR2 YFSETQ. V shed 3 bases and J 5 bases; nucleotides not matched to a gene: 4. The CDR3 nucleotides read TGCGCCAGCAGCTCATTACAGGGGACCGGGGAGCTGTTTTTT. This translates into CASSSLQGTGELFF.

V is TRBV5-5 and J is TRBJ2-2; the D is unclear. The V and J ends lost 4 bases and 2 bases respectively, with 12 bases between them. From germline, CDR1 is SGHKS and CDR2 YYEKEE (reference sequence). The CDR3 runs to 15 residues. CDR3 nucleotide sequence: TGTGCCAGCAGCCCTCACGCTGACAACACCGGGGAGCTGTTTTTT. Translating it yields CASSPHADNTGELFF.

About this clone itself: The sample has other DNA sequences that encode this CDR3 too. This chain links TRBV27 with TRBJ1-2; D possibly corresponds to TRBD1 (5 bases). There are 13 residues in the CDR3. V was trimmed by 2 bases and J by 2 bases, leaving 6 bases between them. Germline V gene sequence: CDR1 MNHEY, CDR2 SMNVEV (reference sequence). CDR3 in amino acids: CASSLRGNYGYTF. The CDR3 nucleotides are TGTGCCAGCAGTTTAAGGGGCAACTATGGCTACACCTTC.

The chain combines TRBV5-5 with TRBJ2-2, with TRBD1 matching over 8 bases. V shed 0 bases, J shed 4 bases, and the junction held 5 bases outside the gene matches. The germline V gene has CDR1 SGHKS and CDR2 YYEKEE (reference sequence). The CDR3 extends over 16 amino acids. The CDR3 protein is CASSLVQGAFTGELFF. CDR3 nucleotides: TGTGCCAGCAGCTTGGTTCAGGGGGCCTTCACCGGGGAGCTGTTTTTT.

The genes are TRBV20-1 and TRBJ2-1, with D perhaps TRBD1 (8 bases). CDR1 is DFQATT, CDR2 SNEGSKA, per germline (reference sequence). Trimming took off 3 bases at V and 8 bases at J, with 20 bases between the two ends. The CDR3 sequence is 15 residues long. The CDR3: CSASDVTGEGDEQFF. The CDR3 region has the DNA TGCAGTGCTAGTGATGTGACAGGGGAGGGTGATGAGCAGTTCTTC.

V is TRBV5-1 and J is TRBJ1-2; 12 bases are a match to TRBD1. Unmatched junction bases numbered 2, after V lost 0 bases and J lost 5 bases. The CDR3 contains 15 residues. Germline loops: CDR1 SGHRS, CDR2 YFSETQ. CDR3 DNA: TGCGCCAGCAGCTTGGTGGGACAGGGGGCGTATGGCTACACCTTC. This translates into CASSLVGQGAYGYTF.

This chain uses TRBV28 with TRBJ2-1; D gene uncertain. The CDR3 contains 11 residues. Deletions cut 1 base from V and 7 bases from J, with 2 bases between. The germline gives CDR1 MDHEN, CDR2 SYDVKM. CDR3 loop: CASSLSNEQFF. The CDR3 bases are TGTGCCAGCAGTTTATCTAATGAGCAGTTCTTC. Combining the CDR3 with reference TRBV28 and TRBJ2-1 gives the whole variable domain DVKVTQSSRYLVKRTGEKVFLECVQDMDHENMFWYRQDPGLGLRLIYFSYDVKMKEKGDIPEGYSVSREKKERFSLILESASTNQTSMYLCASSLSNEQFFGPGTRLTVL.

The chain links TRBV5-1 to TRBJ2-7, with a weak D call TRBD1 (6 bases). Trimming removed 4 bases at V and 3 bases at J, with 14 bases between. Germline assignment: CDR1 SGHRS and CDR2 YFSETQ. CDR3 size: 14 residues. The DNA for the CDR3 is TGCGCCAGCAGCGGGGACACTACATTCTACGAGCAGTACTTC. Protein sequence: CASSGDTTFYEQYF. The variable domain in full, with the rest retrieved from reference TRBV5-1 and TRBJ2-7, is KAGVTQTPRYLIKTRGQQVTLSCSPISGHRSVSWYQQTPGQGLQFLFEYFSETQRNKGNFPGRFSGRQFSNSRSEMNVSTLELGDSALYLCASSGDTTFYEQYFGPGTRLTVT.

The V gene is TRBV7-8, the J gene TRBJ1-3; 9 bases agree with TRBD1. J lost 2 bases, V lost 5 bases, and 10 bases had no gene match. The CDR3 contains 17 residues. Germline-derived CDR1 and CDR2 are SGHVS and FQNEAQ. CDR3 amino acids: CASSIGQGIWAGNTIYF. The CDR3 region has the DNA TGTGCCAGCAGCATTGGACAGGGGATATGGGCTGGAAACACCATATATTTT.

V usage is TRBV10-3 and J usage is TRBJ1-1; 7 bases match TRBD1. The CDR3 loop spans 13 amino acids. V trimming: 7 bases; J trimming: 3 bases; junction bases outside the gene matches: 5. Germline loops: CDR1 ENHRY, CDR2 SYGVKD. The CDR3 bases are TGTGCCATCAACAGGGGAGGGGACACTGAAGCTTTCTTT. It translates to CAINRGGDTEAFF.

This rearrangement joins TRBV5-5 to TRBJ2-2; D gene uncertain. V dropped 2 bases and J dropped 4 bases, with 6 bases sitting between them. The germline gives CDR1 SGHKS, CDR2 YYEKEE (reference sequence). This CDR3 is 13 amino acids long. The CDR3 loop reads CASSLPLTGELFF. CDR3 DNA: TGTGCCAGCAGCTTACCCCTCACCGGGGAGCTGTTTTTT.